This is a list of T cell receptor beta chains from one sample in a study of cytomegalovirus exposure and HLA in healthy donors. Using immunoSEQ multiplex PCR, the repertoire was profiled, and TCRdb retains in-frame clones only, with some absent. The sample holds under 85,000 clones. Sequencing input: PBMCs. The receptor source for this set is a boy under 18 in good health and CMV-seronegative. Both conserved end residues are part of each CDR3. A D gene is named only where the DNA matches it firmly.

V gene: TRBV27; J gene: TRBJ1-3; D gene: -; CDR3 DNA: TGTGCCAGCAAGCCGACGACAGGAAACTCTGGAAACACCATATATTTT; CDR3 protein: CASKPTTGNSGNTIYF
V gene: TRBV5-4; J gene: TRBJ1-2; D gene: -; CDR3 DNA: TGTGCCAGCAGCGACCCCCGGGGGGCCCTTGGCAGTGGCTACACCTTC; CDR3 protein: CASSDPRGALGSGYTF
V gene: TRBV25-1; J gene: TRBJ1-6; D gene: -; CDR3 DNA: TGTGCCAGCAGTGCGTCAAGCTCACCCCTCCACTTT; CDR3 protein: CASSASSSPLHF
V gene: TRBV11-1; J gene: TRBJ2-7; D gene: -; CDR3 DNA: TGTGCCAGCAGCTCCCTTCAGACAAACTCCTACGAGCAGTACTTC; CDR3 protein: CASSSLQTNSYEQYF
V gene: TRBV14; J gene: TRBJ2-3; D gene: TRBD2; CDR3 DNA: TGTGCCAGCAGCCAAGGGACTAGCTTTAGAACAGATACGCAGTATTTT; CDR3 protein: CASSQGTSFRTDTQYF
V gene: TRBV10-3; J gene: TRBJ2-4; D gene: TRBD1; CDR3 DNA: TGTGCCATCAGTGAGACGGGACAGCTAGCCAAAAACATTCAGTACTTC; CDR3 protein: CAISETGQLAKNIQYF
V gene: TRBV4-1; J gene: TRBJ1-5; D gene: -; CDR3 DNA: TGCGCCAGCAGCTCGGGGTTAGGGCAACCCCAGCATTTT; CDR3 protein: CASSSGLGQPQHF
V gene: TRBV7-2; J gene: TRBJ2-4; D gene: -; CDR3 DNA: TGTGCCAGCAGCTTACGGCCACGGGGAAACATTCAGTACTTC; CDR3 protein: CASSLRPRGNIQYF
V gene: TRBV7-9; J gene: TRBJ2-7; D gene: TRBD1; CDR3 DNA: TGTGCCAGCAGCGACCGGACAGGGCCCACCTACGAGCAGTACTTC; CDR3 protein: CASSDRTGPTYEQYF
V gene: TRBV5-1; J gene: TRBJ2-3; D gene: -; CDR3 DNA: TGCGCCAGCAGCTTGGGACAGCCCACAGATACGCAGTATTTT; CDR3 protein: CASSLGQPTDTQYF
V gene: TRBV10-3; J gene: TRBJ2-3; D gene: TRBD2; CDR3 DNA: TGTGCCATCAGTGACTTAGCGGGGGGGAAAGATACGCAGTATTTT; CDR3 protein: CAISDLAGGKDTQYF
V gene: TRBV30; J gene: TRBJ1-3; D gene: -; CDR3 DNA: TGTGCCTGGAGTACCTCGCCGAGGGGGTCTGGAAACACCATATATTTT; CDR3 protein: CAWSTSPRGSGNTIYF
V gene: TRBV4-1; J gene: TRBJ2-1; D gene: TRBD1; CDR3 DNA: TGCGCCAGCAGCCCGGACAGGGGGAATGAGCAGTTCTTC; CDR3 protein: CASSPDRGNEQFF
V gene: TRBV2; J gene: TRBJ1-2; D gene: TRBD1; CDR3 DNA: TGTGCCAGCAGTCAGGACAGGAGTGATGGCTACACCTTC; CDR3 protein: CASSQDRSDGYTF
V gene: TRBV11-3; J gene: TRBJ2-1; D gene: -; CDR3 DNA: TGTGCCAGCAGCTTAGATAGCGGCCGCAATGAGCAGTTCTTC; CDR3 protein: CASSLDSGRNEQFF
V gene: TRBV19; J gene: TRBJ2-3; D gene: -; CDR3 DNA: TGTGCCAGTAGTATAGCCTGGACAGGCACAGATACGCAGTATTTT; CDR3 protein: CASSIAWTGTDTQYF
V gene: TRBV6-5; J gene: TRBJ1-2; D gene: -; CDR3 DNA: TGTGCCAGCAGCCCCAGCTCCCCCGGAGGTGGCTACACCTTC; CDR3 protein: CASSPSSPGGGYTF
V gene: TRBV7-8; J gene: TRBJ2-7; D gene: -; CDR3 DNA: TGTGCCAGCAGCTTAGACATCTACGAGCAGTACTTC; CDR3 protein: CASSLDIYEQYF
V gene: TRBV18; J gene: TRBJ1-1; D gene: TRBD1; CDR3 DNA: TGTGCCAGCTCACCTATACAGGGGGGGGCTGAAGCTTTCTTT; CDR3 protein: CASSPIQGGAEAFF
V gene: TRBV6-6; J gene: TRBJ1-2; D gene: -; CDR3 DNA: TGTGCCAGCAGTTCACCGGAAGGGACTTTTGCCTATGGCTACACCTTC; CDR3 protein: CASSSPEGTFAYGYTF
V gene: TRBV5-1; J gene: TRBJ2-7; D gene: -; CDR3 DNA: TGCGCCAGCAGCTTGGAGACAGCGAACTACGAGCAGTACTTC; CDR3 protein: CASSLETANYEQYF
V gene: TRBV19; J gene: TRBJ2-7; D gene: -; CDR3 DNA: TGTGCCAGTAAGGAGCGGAGGAGCTCCTACGAGCAGTACTTC; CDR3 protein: CASKERRSSYEQYF
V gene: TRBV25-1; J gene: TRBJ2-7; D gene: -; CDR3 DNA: TGTGCCAGCAGTGAAGTGGGACACACCTACGAGCAGTACTTC; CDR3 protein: CASSEVGHTYEQYF
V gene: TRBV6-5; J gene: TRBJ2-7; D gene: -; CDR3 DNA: TGTGCCAGCAGTTATTCGGGACAGTCGGGGGTATACGAGCAGTACTTC; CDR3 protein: CASSYSGQSGVYEQYF
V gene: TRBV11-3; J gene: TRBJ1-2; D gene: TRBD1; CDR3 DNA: TGTGCCAGCAGCACCCTGGGACAGGGGGAAGCCCTCGGAGGCTACACCTTC; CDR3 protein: CASSTLGQGEALGGYTF
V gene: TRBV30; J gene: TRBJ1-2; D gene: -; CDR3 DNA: TGTGCCTGGACCAGAACCTATGGCTACACCTTC; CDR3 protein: CAWTRTYGYTF